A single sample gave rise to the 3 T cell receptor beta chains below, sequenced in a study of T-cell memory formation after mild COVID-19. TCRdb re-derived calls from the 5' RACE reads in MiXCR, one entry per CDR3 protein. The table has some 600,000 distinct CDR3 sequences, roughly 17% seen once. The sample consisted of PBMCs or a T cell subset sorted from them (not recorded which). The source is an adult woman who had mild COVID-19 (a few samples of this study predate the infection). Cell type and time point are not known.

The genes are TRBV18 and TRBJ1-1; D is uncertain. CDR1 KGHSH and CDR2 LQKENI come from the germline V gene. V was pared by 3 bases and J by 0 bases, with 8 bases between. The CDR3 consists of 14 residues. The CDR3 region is CASSPGPMNTEAFF. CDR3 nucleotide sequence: TGTGCCAGCTCACCGGGCCCGATGAACACTGAAGCTTTCTTT.

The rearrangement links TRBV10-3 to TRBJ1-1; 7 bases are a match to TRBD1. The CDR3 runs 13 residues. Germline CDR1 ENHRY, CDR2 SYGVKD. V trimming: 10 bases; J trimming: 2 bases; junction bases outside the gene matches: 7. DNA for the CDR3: TGTGCCACGGGGGACAGCCTTAACACTGAAGCTTTCTTT. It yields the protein CATGDSLNTEAFF.

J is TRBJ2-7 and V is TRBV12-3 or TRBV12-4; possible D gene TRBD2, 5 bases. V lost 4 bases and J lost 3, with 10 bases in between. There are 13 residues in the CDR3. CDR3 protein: CASSWSGFYEQYF. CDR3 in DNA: TGTGCCAGCAGTTGGTCGGGATTCTACGAGCAGTACTTC.